Each of the 23 T cell receptor beta chains below was sequenced from the same sample in a study of shared clonotypes between healthy human individuals. Produced via immunoSEQ multiplex PCR; TCRdb's table is partial and in-frame only. This table has millions of clones, more than 80% appearing once. Sequencing was carried out using naive CD4+ T cells sorted from blood. Indicated subset: CD45RA+ positively selected. The receptors were gathered from a man aged 18 to 29 in good health.

The chain employs TRBV6-5 and TRBJ1-3; D gene uncertain. Trimming stripped 6 bases from V and 4 bases from J, with 10 bases between. The length of the CDR3 is 13 residues. Germline CDR1 and CDR2: MNHEY and SVGAGI. Written as DNA, the CDR3 is TGTGCCAGCAGCACGACTCGGGGAAACACCATATATTTT. Residues: CASSTTRGNTIYF.

This rearrangement joins TRBV7-2 to TRBJ2-1; 9 bases agree with TRBD2. Germline V lookup: CDR1 SGHTA, CDR2 FQGNSA. The CDR3 contains 15 residues. After removal of 6 bases from V and 4 bases from J, the junction contained 7 bases not matched to a gene. Here the CDR3 reads CASSLSGSIYNEQFF. CDR3 coding DNA: TGTGCCAGCAGTCTTAGCGGGAGTATATACAATGAGCAGTTCTTC. Full variable domain (missing parts from reference TRBV7-2 and TRBJ2-1): GAGVSQSPSNKVTEKGKDVELRCDPISGHTALYWYRQSLGQGLEFLIYFQGNSAPDKSGLPSDRFSAERTGGSVSTLTIQRTQQEDSAVYLCASSLSGSIYNEQFFGPGTRLTVL.

The chain combines TRBV7-2 with TRBJ2-7; D uncertain. The CDR3 is 14 amino acids. The germline gives CDR1 SGHTA, CDR2 FQGNSA. V was trimmed by 2 bases and J by 2 bases, leaving 10 bases between them. CDR3 in DNA: TGTGCCAGCAGCTTAAGGTTAACTGCCTACGAGCAGTACTTC. Residues: CASSLRLTAYEQYF.

This sequence joins TRBV6-5 and TRBJ1-2, with a possible D match to TRBD1 (5 bases). The V gene lost 6 bases and the J gene lost 5 bases, with 16 bases spanning the gap. In germline, CDR1 is MNHEY, CDR2 SVGAGI. The CDR3 totals 14 residues. CDR3 loop: CASSRGQKGYGYTF. The CDR3 DNA reads as TGTGCCAGCAGCCGGGGCCAAAAAGGGTATGGCTACACCTTC.

J is TRBJ2-7 and V is TRBV5-6, with D possibly being TRBD2 (6 bases). There are 15 residues in the CDR3. Germline V lookup: CDR1 SGHDT, CDR2 YYEEEE. Trimming removed 1 base at V and 6 bases at J, with 17 bases between. For the CDR3, the DNA is TGTGCCAGCAGCTTGTCCCCGGGAGTTTGGCTCGAGCAGTACTTC. Translated, it gives CASSLSPGVWLEQYF.

The genes are TRBV6-6 and TRBJ2-1; D may be TRBD2 (6 bases). There are 15 residues in the CDR3. With 5 bases removed from V and 7 bases from J, the gap between germline ends came to 18 bases. The germline gives CDR1 MNHNY, CDR2 SVGAGI (reference sequence). The CDR3 nucleotides read TGTGCCAGCAGTACTATAACCGGGACTCTTAATGAGCAGTTCTTC. This sequence encodes CASSTITGTLNEQFF.

V usage is TRBV6-5 and J usage is TRBJ1-1, with D possibly matching TRBD1 (5 bases). Germline values: CDR1 MNHEY, CDR2 SVGAGI. CDR3 length: 14 residues. V was cut by 0 bases and J by 7 bases, with 12 bases left in between. The CDR3 nucleotides read TGTGCCAGCAGTTACTCGAAAGGGGCGGGTGAAGCTTTCTTT. The encoded protein is CASSYSKGAGEAFF.

V is TRBV7-2 and J is TRBJ2-1, with 10 bases identical to TRBD2. The V gene end was trimmed by 1 base and the J gene end by 5 bases; junction bases not matched to a gene: 8. The CDR3 spans 17 residues. From germline, CDR1 is SGHTA and CDR2 FQGNSA. CDR3 in DNA: TGTGCCAGCAGCTTAGGGTTGGCACTAGCGGGAAACAATGAGCAGTTCTTC. Amino acids: CASSLGLALAGNNEQFF.

The chain has TRBV5-8 and TRBJ1-2; the D gene is possibly TRBD1 (6 bases). Trimming took off 0 bases at V and 12 bases at J, with 12 bases between the two ends. The CDR3 extends over 12 amino acids. Looked up from germline, CDR1 is SGHTS and CDR2 is YDEGEE. The CDR3 sequence: CASSLADRLHTF. The CDR3 DNA follows: TGTGCCAGCAGCTTGGCCGACAGGTTGCACACCTTC.

This chain connects TRBV14 to TRBJ2-3; D is undetermined. The CDR3 length is 15 residues. Germline CDR1 reads SGHDN; CDR2 reads FVKESK. With 1 base removed from V and 0 bases from J, the gap between germline ends came to 8 bases. CDR3 sequence: CASSQGLPSTDTQYF. The CDR3 nucleotides are TGTGCCAGCAGCCAAGGGCTACCCAGCACAGATACGCAGTATTTT.

The chain couples TRBV6-6 to TRBJ2-7; 14 bases agree with TRBD2. V lost 6 bases and J lost 3; bases outside the gene matches: 7. The CDR3 is 16 residues long. The germline gives CDR1 MNHNY, CDR2 SVGAGI (reference sequence). In DNA, the CDR3 is TGTGCCAGCAGCTCTTCGACTAGCGGGAGGGTCTACGAGCAGTACTTC. Translating gives CASSSSTSGRVYEQYF.

CDR3 region: CASRIGTAFNQPQHF. For the CDR3, the DNA is TGTGCCAGCAGGATTGGGACAGCTTTTAATCAGCCCCAGCATTTT. This chain joins TRBV2 and TRBJ1-5; 7 bases are shared with TRBD1. The J segment lost 4 bases and the V segment lost 6 bases, leaving 9 bases of the junction unmatched. From germline, CDR1 is SNHLY and CDR2 FYNNEI. The CDR3 has 15 amino acids.

This sequence joins TRBV7-2 and TRBJ1-3; 10 positions match TRBD1. From germline, CDR1 is SGHTA and CDR2 FQGNSA. This CDR3 has 16 residues. Trimming cost V 1 base and J 6 bases; bases outside gene matches: 6. CDR3 sequence reads: CASSLGIGTGVNTIYF. CDR3 DNA: TGTGCCAGCAGCTTAGGCATTGGGACAGGGGTAAACACCATATATTTT.

This clone has a handful of counts. Other DNA sequences within the sample encode an identical CDR3. The J gene is TRBJ1-3, the V gene TRBV19; D gene uncertain. The germline V gene has CDR1 LNHDA and CDR2 SQIVND (reference sequence). V shed 3 bases and J shed 0 bases, with 6 bases lying between them. This CDR3 has 14 residues. The chain's CDR3 is CASSIRTSGNTIYF. The CDR3 nucleotides read TGTGCCAGTAGTATCCGGACCTCTGGAAACACCATATATTTT.

V usage is TRBV5-5 and J usage is TRBJ1-2, with 7 nucleotides matching TRBD1. The trim removed 4 bases at V and 4 bases at J, leaving 10 bases unmatched. The germline CDR1 and CDR2 sequences are SGHKS and YYEKEE (reference sequence). The CDR3 loop spans 15 amino acids. CDR3 nucleotides: TGTGCCAGCAGCCCCGTTTGGACAGGATTCTATGGCTACACCTTC. Amino acids: CASSPVWTGFYGYTF.

As concerns this clone: The sample contains more than one DNA sequence encoding this CDR3. The chain combines TRBV5-1 with TRBJ1-6; D call uncertain. The CDR3 totals 14 residues. The V end lost 0 bases, the J end lost 10 bases, and 11 bases lay between the germline ends. Germline V CDR1 and CDR2: SGHRS, YFSETQ. CDR3 sequence reads: CASSLERGNSPLHF. CDR3 nucleotide sequence: TGCGCCAGCAGCTTGGAGAGAGGGAACTCACCCCTCCACTTT.

As DNA, the CDR3 is TGTGCCAGCAGTGGGGAGTTCTTCGACGAGCAGTACTTC. Protein product: CASSGEFFDEQYF. The V call is TRBV6-1, the J call TRBJ2-7, with D possibly being TRBD2 (5 bases). V dropped 4 bases and J dropped 5 bases, with 12 bases sitting between them. The CDR3 is 13 amino acids. Germline-derived CDR1 and CDR2 are MNHNS and SASEGT.

The chain is built from TRBV9 and TRBJ2-1; the D gene is possibly TRBD1 (5 bases). V lost 0 bases to trimming and J lost 7 bases, with 11 bases between them. Germline CDR1 is SGDLS and CDR2 is YYNGEE. The CDR3 runs 14 residues. The CDR3 bases are TGTGCCAGCAGCGTAGGTTCAGGGCCGAATGAGCAGTTCTTC. This encodes CASSVGSGPNEQFF.

The V gene is TRBV5-5, the J gene TRBJ2-7; D unclear. The CDR3 runs 14 residues. With 1 base removed from V and 4 bases from J, the gap between germline ends came to 12 bases. Germline loops: CDR1 SGHKS, CDR2 YYEKEE (reference sequence). The DNA for the CDR3 is TGTGCCAGCAGCTTGTACTGGCAGGTTTACGAGCAGTACTTC. This translates into CASSLYWQVYEQYF.

The chain employs TRBV10-3 and TRBJ2-7; 7 bases map to TRBD2. V lost 0 bases and J lost 0; bases outside the gene matches: 8. CDR1 is ENHRY, CDR2 SYGVKD, per germline. This CDR3 region has 17 residues. The DNA for the CDR3 is TGTGCCATCAGTGAGTCCCCGATAGCGGGTCCCTCCTACGAGCAGTACTTC. This codes for CAISESPIAGPSYEQYF.

The genes are TRBV10-3 and TRBJ2-5; 7 bases map to TRBD2. Germline trimming cut 9 bases from V and 0 bases from J; bases unmatched to any gene: 7. Germline values: CDR1 ENHRY, CDR2 SYGVKD. The CDR3 is 14 amino acids. This CDR3 is CAMSREAYQETQYF. DNA of the CDR3: TGTGCCATGTCCCGGGAGGCGTACCAAGAGACCCAGTACTTC.

The chain combines TRBV30 with TRBJ2-2; TRBD2 might be the D (6 bases). Germline V lookup: CDR1 GTSNPN, CDR2 SVGIG (reference sequence). The CDR3 has 13 residues. Trimming removed 5 bases from V and 5 bases from J, with 12 bases in between. The DNA of the CDR3 is TGTGCCTGGTCGACTAGACCTACCGGGGAGCTGTTTTTT. This codes for CAWSTRPTGELFF.

The chain combines TRBV14 with TRBJ2-3; no definite D call. The length of the CDR3 is 15 residues. CDR1 and CDR2 from the germline V gene are SGHDN and FVKESK. Trimming removed 1 base at V and 2 bases at J, with 10 bases between. Written as DNA, the CDR3 is TGTGCCAGCAGCCAAGGCTGGGCGGACACAGATACGCAGTATTTT. It codes for CASSQGWADTDTQYF.